This T cell receptor beta chain was captured in a study of T cells in Graves' hyperthyroidism and ophthalmopathy. Germline CDR1 reads LNHDA; CDR2 reads SQIVND (reference sequence). There are 15 residues in the CDR3. J was trimmed by 2 bases and V by 4 bases; bases with no gene match: 5. Only a few counts were recorded for this clonotype. RNA transcripts were the template for amplifying TCR beta CDR3 regions. Primed by the HTBI set, a first-round RT-PCR was run on the TCR CDR3. TCRdb redid the calling of the multiplex PCR reads with MiXCR, one entry per CDR3 protein. The data show around 690,000 distinct CDR3 sequences, 15% to 20% seen once.

This chain uses TRBV19 with TRBJ2-5; 9 nucleotides align to TRBD1. The sample consisted of blood. This sequence was found in a man aged 45-65 years with Graves' hyperthyroidism. The CDR3 sequence: CASSRPGQGQETQYF. CDR3 DNA: TGTGCCAGTAGTAGACCGGGACAGGGTCAAGAGACCCAGTACTTC.